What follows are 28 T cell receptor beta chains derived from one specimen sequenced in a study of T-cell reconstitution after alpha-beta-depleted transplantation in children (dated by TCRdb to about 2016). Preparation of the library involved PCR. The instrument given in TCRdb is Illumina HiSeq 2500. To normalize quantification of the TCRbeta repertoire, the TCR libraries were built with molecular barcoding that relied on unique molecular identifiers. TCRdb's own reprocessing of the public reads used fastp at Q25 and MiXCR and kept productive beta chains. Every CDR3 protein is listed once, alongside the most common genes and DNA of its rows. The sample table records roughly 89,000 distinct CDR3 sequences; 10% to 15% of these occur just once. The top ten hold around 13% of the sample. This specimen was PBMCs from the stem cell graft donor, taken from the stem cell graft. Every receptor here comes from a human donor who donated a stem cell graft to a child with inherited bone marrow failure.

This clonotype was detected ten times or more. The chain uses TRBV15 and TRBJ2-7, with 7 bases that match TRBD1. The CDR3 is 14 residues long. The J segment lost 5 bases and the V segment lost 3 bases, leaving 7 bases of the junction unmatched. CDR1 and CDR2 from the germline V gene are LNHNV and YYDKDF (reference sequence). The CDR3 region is CATSSRQGSHEQYF. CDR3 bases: TGTGCCACCAGCAGTAGACAGGGAAGCCACGAGCAGTACTTC.

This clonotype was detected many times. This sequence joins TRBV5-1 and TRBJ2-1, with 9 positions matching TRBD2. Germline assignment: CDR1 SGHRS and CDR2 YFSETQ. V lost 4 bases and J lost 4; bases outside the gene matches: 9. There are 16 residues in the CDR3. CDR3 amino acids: CASSASSGISYNEQFF. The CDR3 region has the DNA TGCGCCAGCAGCGCCTCTAGCGGGATATCATACAATGAGCAGTTCTTC.

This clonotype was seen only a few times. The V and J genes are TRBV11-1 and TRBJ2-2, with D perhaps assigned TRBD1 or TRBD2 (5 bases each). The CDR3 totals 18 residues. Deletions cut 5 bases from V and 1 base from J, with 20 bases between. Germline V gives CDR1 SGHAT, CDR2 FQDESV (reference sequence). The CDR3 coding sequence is TGTGCCAGCAGCCCCGAGGTGGGGGTTGGGGAGAACACCGGGGAGCTGTTTTTT. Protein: CASSPEVGVGENTGELFF. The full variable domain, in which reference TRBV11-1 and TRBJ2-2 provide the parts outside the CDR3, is EAEVAQSPRYKITEKSQAVAFWCDPISGHATLYWYRQILGQGPELLVQFQDESVVDDSQLPKDRFSAERLKGVDSTLKIQPAELGDSAMYLCASSPEVGVGENTGELFFGEGSRLTVL.

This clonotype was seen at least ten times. The CDR3 DNA reads TGCGCCAGCAGCTTGGACGGGGTGGGGAATTCACCCCTCCACTTT. It yields the protein CASSLDGVGNSPLHF. The V and J genes are TRBV5-1 and TRBJ1-6; D gene ambiguous. The CDR3 has 15 amino acids. Looked up from germline, CDR1 is SGHRS and CDR2 is YFSETQ. Trimming removed 0 bases from V and 7 bases from J, with 11 bases in between.

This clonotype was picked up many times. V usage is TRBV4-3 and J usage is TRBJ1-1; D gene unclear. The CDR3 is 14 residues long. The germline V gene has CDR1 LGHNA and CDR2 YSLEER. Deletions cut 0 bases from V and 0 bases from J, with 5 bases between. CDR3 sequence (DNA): TGCGCCAGCAGCCAAGAAAATGTGAACACTGAAGCTTTCTTT. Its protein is CASSQENVNTEAFF.

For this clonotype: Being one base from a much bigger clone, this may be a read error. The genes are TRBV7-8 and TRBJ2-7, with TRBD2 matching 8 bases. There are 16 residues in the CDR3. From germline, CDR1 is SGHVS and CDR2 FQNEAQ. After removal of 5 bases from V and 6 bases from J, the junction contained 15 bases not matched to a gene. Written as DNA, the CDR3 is TGTGCCAGCAGCGCCCCCCCGGGACTAGTGGCGATCGAGCAGTACTTC. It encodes CASSAPPGLVAIEQYF.

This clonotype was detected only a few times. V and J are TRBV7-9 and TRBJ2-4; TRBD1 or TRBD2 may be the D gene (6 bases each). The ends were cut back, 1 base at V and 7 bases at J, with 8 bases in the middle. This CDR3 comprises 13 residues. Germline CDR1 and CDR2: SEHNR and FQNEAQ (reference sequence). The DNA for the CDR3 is TGTGCCAGCAGCTTAGTAGGGGGGAACATTCAGTACTTC. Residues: CASSLVGGNIQYF.

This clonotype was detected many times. The CDR3 nucleotides read TGCAGTGCTAGTTCTGACCGGGGGAATCAGCCCCAGCATTTT. The encoded protein is CSASSDRGNQPQHF. The J gene is TRBJ1-5, the V gene TRBV20-1; a weak D match, TRBD1 (5 bases). Per the germline V gene, CDR1 is DFQATT and CDR2 is SNEGSKA (reference sequence). The CDR3 runs to 14 residues. Trimming removed 3 bases from V and 4 bases from J, with 13 bases in between.

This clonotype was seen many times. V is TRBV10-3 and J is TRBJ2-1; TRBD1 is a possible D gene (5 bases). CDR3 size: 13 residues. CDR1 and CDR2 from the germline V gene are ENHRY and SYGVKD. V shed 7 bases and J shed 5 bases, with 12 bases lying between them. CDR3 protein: CAITGAYNNEQFF. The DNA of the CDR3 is TGTGCCATCACTGGGGCGTATAACAATGAGCAGTTCTTC.

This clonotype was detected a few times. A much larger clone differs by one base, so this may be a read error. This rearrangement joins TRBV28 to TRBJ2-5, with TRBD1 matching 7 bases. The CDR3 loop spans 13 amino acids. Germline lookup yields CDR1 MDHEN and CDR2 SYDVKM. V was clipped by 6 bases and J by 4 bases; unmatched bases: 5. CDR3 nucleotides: TGTGCCAGCAGCTCGGGACAGCTAGAGACCCAGTACTTC. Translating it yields CASSSGQLETQYF.

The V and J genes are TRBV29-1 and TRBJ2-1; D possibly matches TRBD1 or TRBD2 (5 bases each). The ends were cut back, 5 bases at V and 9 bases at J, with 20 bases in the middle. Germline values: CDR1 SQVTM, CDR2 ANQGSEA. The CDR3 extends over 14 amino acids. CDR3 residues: CSVSWARGGGEQFF. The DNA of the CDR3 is TGCAGCGTTAGTTGGGCTAGGGGTGGGGGTGAGCAGTTCTTC.

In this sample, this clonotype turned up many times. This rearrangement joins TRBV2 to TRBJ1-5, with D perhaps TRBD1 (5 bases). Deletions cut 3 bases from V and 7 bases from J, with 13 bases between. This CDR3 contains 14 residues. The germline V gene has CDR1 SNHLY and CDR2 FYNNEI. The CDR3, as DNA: TGTGCCAGCAGTGATTCAGGGATGAACCAGCCCCAGCATTTT. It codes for CASSDSGMNQPQHF.

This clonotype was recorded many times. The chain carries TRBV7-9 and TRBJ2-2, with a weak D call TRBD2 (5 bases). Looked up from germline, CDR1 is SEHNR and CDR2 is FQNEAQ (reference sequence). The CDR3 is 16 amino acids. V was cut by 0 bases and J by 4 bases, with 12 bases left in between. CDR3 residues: CASSLARVRGTGELFF. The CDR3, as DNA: TGTGCCAGCAGCTTAGCGAGGGTCCGGGGCACCGGGGAGCTGTTTTTT.

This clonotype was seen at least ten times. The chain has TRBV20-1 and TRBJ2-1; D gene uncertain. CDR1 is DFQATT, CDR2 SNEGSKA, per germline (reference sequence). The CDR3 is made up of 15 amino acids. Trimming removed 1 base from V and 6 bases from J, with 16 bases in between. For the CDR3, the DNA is TGCAGTGCTAGAGCTTACTCTGCTTCAGGCAATGAGCAGTTCTTC. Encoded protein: CSARAYSASGNEQFF.

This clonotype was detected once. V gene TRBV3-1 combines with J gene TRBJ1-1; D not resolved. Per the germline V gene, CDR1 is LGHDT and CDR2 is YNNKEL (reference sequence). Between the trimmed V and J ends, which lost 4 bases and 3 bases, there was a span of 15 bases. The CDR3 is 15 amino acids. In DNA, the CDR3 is TGTGCCAGCAGCCGTATCCAGGTTGGCGACACTGAAGCTTTCTTT. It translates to CASSRIQVGDTEAFF.

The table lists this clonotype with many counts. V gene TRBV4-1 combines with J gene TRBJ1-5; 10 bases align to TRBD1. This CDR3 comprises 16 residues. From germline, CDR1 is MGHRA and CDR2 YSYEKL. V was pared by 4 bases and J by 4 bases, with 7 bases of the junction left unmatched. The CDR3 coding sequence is TGCGCCAGCAGCCCCAGGACAGGGGGAAGAAATCAGCCCCAGCATTTT. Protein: CASSPRTGGRNQPQHF.

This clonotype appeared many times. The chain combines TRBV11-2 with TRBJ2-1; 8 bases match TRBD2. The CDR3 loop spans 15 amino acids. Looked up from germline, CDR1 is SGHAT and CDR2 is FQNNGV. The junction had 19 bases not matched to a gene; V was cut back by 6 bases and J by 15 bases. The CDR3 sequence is CASSSISGTSYLPFF. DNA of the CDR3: TGTGCCAGCAGTTCAATCTCCGGGACTAGTTATCTGCCGTTCTTC.

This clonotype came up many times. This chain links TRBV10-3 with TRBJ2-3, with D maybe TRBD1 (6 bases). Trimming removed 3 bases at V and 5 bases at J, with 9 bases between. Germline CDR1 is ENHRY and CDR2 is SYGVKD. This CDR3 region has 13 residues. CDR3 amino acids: CAISDRGEDTQYF. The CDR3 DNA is TGTGCCATCAGTGACAGGGGAGAAGATACGCAGTATTTT.

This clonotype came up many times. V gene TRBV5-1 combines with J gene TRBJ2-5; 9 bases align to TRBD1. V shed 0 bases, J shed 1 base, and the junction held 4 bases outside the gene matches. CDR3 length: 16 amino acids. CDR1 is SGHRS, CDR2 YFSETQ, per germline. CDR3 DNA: TGCGCCAGCAGCTTGGGGGGACAGGGTGGCCAAGAGACCCAGTACTTC. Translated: CASSLGGQGGQETQYF.

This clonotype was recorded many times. In DNA form, the CDR3 reads TGCAGCGCGACGGGACAGGGGGCAGGTGAGCAGTTCTTC. It codes for CSATGQGAGEQFF. The gene calls are TRBV29-1 and TRBJ2-1; the match to TRBD1 covers 12 bases. The germline gives CDR1 SQVTM, CDR2 ANQGSEA. Trimming cost V 7 bases and J 9 bases; bases outside gene matches: 7. The CDR3 length is 13 residues.

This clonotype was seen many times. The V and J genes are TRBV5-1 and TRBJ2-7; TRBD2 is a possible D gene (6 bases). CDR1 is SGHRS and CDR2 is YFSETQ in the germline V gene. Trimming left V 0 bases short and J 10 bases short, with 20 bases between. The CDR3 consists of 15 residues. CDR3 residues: CASSLALGGGAEQYF. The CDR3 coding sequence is TGCGCCAGCAGCTTGGCCCTAGGCGGAGGGGCCGAACAGTACTTC. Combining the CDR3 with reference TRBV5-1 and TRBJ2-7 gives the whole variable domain KAGVTQTPRYLIKTRGQQVTLSCSPISGHRSVSWYQQTPGQGLQFLFEYFSETQRNKGNFPGRFSGRQFSNSRSEMNVSTLELGDSALYLCASSLALGGGAEQYFGPGTRLTVT.

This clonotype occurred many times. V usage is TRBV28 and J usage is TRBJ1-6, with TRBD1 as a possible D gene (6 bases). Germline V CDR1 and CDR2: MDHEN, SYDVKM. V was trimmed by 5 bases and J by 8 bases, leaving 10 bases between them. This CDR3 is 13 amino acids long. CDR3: CASSPPGDSPLHF. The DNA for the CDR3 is TGTGCCAGCAGTCCACCAGGGGATTCACCCCTCCACTTT.

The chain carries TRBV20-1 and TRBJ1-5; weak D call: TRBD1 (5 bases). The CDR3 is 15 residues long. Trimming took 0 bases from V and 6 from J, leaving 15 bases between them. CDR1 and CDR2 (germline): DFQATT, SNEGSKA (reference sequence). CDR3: CSAREAGRGTQPQHF. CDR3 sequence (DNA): TGCAGTGCTAGAGAGGCGGGAAGGGGTACTCAGCCCCAGCATTTT.

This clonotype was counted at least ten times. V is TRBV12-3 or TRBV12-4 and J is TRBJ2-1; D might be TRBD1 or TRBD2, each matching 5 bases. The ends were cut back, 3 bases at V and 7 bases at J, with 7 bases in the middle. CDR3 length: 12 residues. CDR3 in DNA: TGTGCCAGCAGTTTCTGGGGGAATGAGCAGTTCTTC. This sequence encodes CASSFWGNEQFF.

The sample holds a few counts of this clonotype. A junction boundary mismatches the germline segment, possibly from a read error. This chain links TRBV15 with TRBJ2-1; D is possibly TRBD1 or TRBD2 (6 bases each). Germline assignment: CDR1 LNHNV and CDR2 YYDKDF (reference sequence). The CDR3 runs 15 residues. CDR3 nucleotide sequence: TGTGCCACCAGCAGAGAGGGGGGCTCCTACAATGATCAGTTCTTC. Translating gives CATSREGGSYNDQFF. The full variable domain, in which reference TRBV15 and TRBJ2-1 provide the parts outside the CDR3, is DAMVIQNPRYQVTQFGKPVTLSCSQTLNHNVMYWYQQKSSQAPKLLFHYYDKDFNNEADTPDNFQSRRPNTSFCFLDIRSPGLGDTAMYLCATSREGGSYNDQFFGPGTRLTVL.

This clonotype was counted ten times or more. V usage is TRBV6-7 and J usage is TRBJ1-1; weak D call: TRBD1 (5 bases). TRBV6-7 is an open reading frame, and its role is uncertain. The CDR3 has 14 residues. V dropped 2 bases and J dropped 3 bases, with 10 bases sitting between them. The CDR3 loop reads CASSYQGKDTEAFF. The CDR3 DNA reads TGTGCCAGCAGTTACCAGGGCAAGGACACTGAAGCTTTCTTT.

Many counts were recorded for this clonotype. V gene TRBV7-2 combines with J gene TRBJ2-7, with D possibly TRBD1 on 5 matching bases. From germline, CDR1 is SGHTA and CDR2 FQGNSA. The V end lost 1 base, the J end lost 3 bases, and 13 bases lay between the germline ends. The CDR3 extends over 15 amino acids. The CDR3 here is CASSLEGNSNYEQYF. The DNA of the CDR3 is TGTGCCAGCAGCTTAGAGGGGAATTCCAACTACGAGCAGTACTTC.

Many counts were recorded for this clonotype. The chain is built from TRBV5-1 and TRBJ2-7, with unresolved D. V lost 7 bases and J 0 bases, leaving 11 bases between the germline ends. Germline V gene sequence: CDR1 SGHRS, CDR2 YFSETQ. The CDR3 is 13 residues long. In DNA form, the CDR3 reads TGCGCCAGCTCTGGTACCAACTCCTACGAGCAGTACTTC. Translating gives CASSGTNSYEQYF.